One and the same sample provided the 19 T cell receptor beta chains below, sequenced in a study of T cells in Graves' hyperthyroidism and ophthalmopathy. The TCR beta CDR3 regions underwent amplification using RNA transcripts as the source. Carried out on the TCR CDR3, a first-round RT-PCR used the HTBI primer set. TCRdb reprocessed the multiplex PCR reads via MiXCR and lists one record per CDR3 protein. The sample holds roughly 350,000 distinct CDR3 sequences, roughly 14% seen once. The sequenced sample was blood. All receptors derive from a woman aged 25 to 45 with Graves' hyperthyroidism.

This clonotype was picked up many times. This chain joins TRBV28 and TRBJ2-5; 11 bases match TRBD2. This CDR3 is built from 15 residues. The V segment lost 8 bases and the J segment 4 bases; nucleotides outside the gene matches: 9. Germline V lookup: CDR1 MDHEN, CDR2 SYDVKM. Here the CDR3 reads CASASGRRSPETQYF. The CDR3 DNA reads as TGTGCCAGCGCTAGCGGGAGGCGCAGTCCAGAGACCCAGTACTTC.

This clonotype was detected ten times or more. The rearrangement joins TRBV6-1 to TRBJ2-7, with unresolved D. V gave up 7 bases and J gave up 3 bases, with 16 bases separating them. CDR1 is MNHNS and CDR2 is SASEGT in the germline V gene. The CDR3 is 14 amino acids. In DNA form, the CDR3 reads TGTGCCAGCAACGAAGGTCCAGTTAACTACGAGCAGTACTTC. It encodes CASNEGPVNYEQYF.

The CDR3 region has the DNA TGTGCCTGGAGAGCGTGGCGAGCTAACTATGGCTACACCTTC. It is translated as CAWRAWRANYGYTF. The chain recombines TRBV30 with TRBJ1-2; D is unclear. Germline V CDR1 and CDR2: GTSNPN, SVGIG (reference sequence). This CDR3 is 14 amino acids long. V was shortened by 3 bases and J by 0 bases, with 11 bases between the two germline ends.

This clonotype was seen a few times. The chain is built from TRBV19 and TRBJ1-2; unclear D gene. The CDR3 sequence is 12 residues long. V lost 8 bases to trimming and J lost 0 bases, with 7 bases between them. The germline gives CDR1 LNHDA, CDR2 SQIVND (reference sequence). Written as DNA, the CDR3 is TGTGCCAGTGGGCATACTAACTATGGCTACACCTTC. Protein sequence: CASGHTNYGYTF.

The chain couples TRBV28 to TRBJ1-5, with D maybe TRBD1 (6 bases). The CDR3 extends over 14 amino acids. Germline lookup yields CDR1 MDHEN and CDR2 SYDVKM. The CDR3 region is CVCSQGIFNQPQHF. CDR3 nucleotides: TGTGTCTGTTCCCAGGGGATATTCAATCAGCCCCAGCATTTT.

A few counts support this clonotype. J is TRBJ2-2 and V is TRBV13; D gene ambiguous. CDR1 and CDR2 from the germline V gene are PRHDT and FYEKMQ (reference sequence). The V gene lost 5 bases and the J gene lost 6 bases, with 10 bases spanning the gap. There are 13 residues in the CDR3. CDR3 DNA sequence: TGTGCCAGCAGCGGGAATGGGGCCGGGGAGCTGTTTTTT. As protein: CASSGNGAGELFF.

The table lists this clonotype with many counts. The chain combines TRBV7-9 with TRBJ1-2; tentatively, D is TRBD1 (5 bases). The germline V gene has CDR1 SEHNR and CDR2 FQNEAQ (reference sequence). Trimming pared 4 bases from V and 5 bases from J, leaving 14 bases between. CDR3 length equals 14 residues. The CDR3: CASSSDRDGYGYTF. The DNA of the CDR3 is TGTGCCAGCAGCTCCGACCGGGACGGGTATGGCTACACCTTC.

There are a few counts of this clonotype. This sequence joins TRBV24-1 and TRBJ2-2; 8 bases map to TRBD1. The germline gives CDR1 KGHDR, CDR2 SFDVKD. V shed 7 bases and J 7 bases; nucleotides not matched to a gene: 4. There are 13 residues in the CDR3. CDR3 nucleotide sequence: TGTGCCACCAGACAGGGGGAGGACGGGGAGCTGTTTTTT. This translates into CATRQGEDGELFF.

This clonotype was seen more than once but under ten times. The chain employs TRBV9 and TRBJ2-2; D unresolved. Germline assignment: CDR1 SGDLS and CDR2 YYNGEE. Trimming shortened V by 0 bases and J by 6 bases, and 6 bases separated the two germline ends. This CDR3 spans 13 amino acids. CDR3 in amino acids: CASSVASAGELFF. The CDR3 DNA sequence: TGTGCCAGCAGCGTAGCCAGTGCCGGGGAGCTGTTTTTT.

The chain links TRBV7-8 to TRBJ2-5, with D maybe TRBD2 (7 bases). The CDR3 has 16 residues. V shed 5 bases and J shed 3 bases, with 19 bases lying between them. The germline gives CDR1 SGHVS, CDR2 FQNEAQ. CDR3 region: CASSDSLEGGEETQYF. CDR3 sequence (DNA): TGTGCCAGCAGCGATAGCTTGGAAGGGGGGGAAGAGACCCAGTACTTC.

This clonotype appeared many times. J is TRBJ1-5 and V is TRBV3-1, with unresolved D. V lost 5 bases and J lost 5, with 13 bases in between. Germline CDR1 is LGHDT and CDR2 is YNNKEL (reference sequence). The CDR3 sequence is 14 residues long. Here the CDR3 DNA reads TGTGCCAGCAGCTGGGGTGTTCGAGATCAGCCCCAGCATTTT. Amino acids: CASSWGVRDQPQHF.

This clonotype was seen repeatedly, ten times or more. The CDR3 DNA follows: TGCAGCGTTGATGAGGGGGCGATGGGTCAGCCCCAGCATTTT. Residues: CSVDEGAMGQPQHF. The V and J genes are TRBV29-1 and TRBJ1-5; the match to TRBD1 covers 7 bases. Germline V gene sequence: CDR1 SQVTM, CDR2 ANQGSEA. CDR3 length: 14 amino acids. V shed 3 bases, J shed 6 bases, and the junction held 8 bases outside the gene matches.

This clonotype was seen more than once but under ten times. This may stem from a read error, because a much larger clone lies one nucleotide away. The chain joins TRBV20-1 to TRBJ2-1; perhaps TRBD1 as D (5 bases). V dropped 4 bases and J dropped 7 bases, with 20 bases sitting between them. The CDR3 runs 15 residues. Germline values: CDR1 DFQATT, CDR2 SNEGSKA (reference sequence). CDR3 amino acids: CSAIKPDPQANEQFF. As DNA, the CDR3 is TGCAGTGCTATAAAGCCGGACCCACAGGCTAATGAGCAGTTCTTC.

This clonotype was seen repeatedly, ten times or more. The chain links TRBV24-1 to TRBJ2-3, with 9 bases matching TRBD2. Germline-derived CDR1 and CDR2 are KGHDR and SFDVKD. V lost 4 bases and J lost 0; bases outside the gene matches: 4. There are 16 residues in the CDR3. CDR3 DNA sequence: TGTGCCACCAGTGACCTGACTAGCGGAAGCACAGATACGCAGTATTTT. Translated, it gives CATSDLTSGSTDTQYF.

The chain uses TRBV20-1 and TRBJ1-5; D may be TRBD1 (5 bases). CDR1 is DFQATT and CDR2 is SNEGSKA in the germline V gene (reference sequence). Between the trimmed V and J ends, which lost 6 bases and 5 bases, there was a span of 20 bases. The CDR3 is made up of 15 amino acids. This CDR3 is CSAGRQRGMDQPQHF. The CDR3 DNA reads as TGCAGTGCGGGAAGACAGAGAGGGATGGATCAGCCCCAGCATTTT.

The chain recombines TRBV20-1 with TRBJ2-1; D not resolved. Germline CDR1 reads DFQATT; CDR2 reads SNEGSKA (reference sequence). The germline V and J ends were trimmed by 3 bases and 0 bases, with 15 bases remaining between them. The CDR3 loop spans 16 amino acids. This chain's CDR3 is CSASFADPSSYNEQFF. DNA of the CDR3: TGCAGTGCTAGTTTTGCGGACCCTAGCTCCTACAATGAGCAGTTCTTC.

This clonotype was recorded at least ten times. The chain recombines TRBV28 with TRBJ2-5; 7 nucleotides match TRBD2. J gave up 1 base and V 1 base, and 6 bases lay outside the gene matches. CDR1 MDHEN and CDR2 SYDVKM come from the germline V gene. The CDR3 is 16 amino acids. The CDR3 spells CASSLSSAGSQETQYF. The CDR3 nucleotides read TGTGCCAGCAGTTTATCGTCAGCGGGGAGCCAAGAGACCCAGTACTTC.

This clonotype has a count of ten or more. The chain is built from TRBV13 and TRBJ2-7, with 7 nucleotides matching TRBD1. Trimming cost V 6 bases and J 3 bases; bases outside gene matches: 2. Germline V lookup: CDR1 PRHDT, CDR2 FYEKMQ (reference sequence). The CDR3 covers 12 residues. Here the CDR3 reads CASRRQGYEQYF. The CDR3 nucleotides are TGTGCCAGCAGAAGACAGGGCTACGAGCAGTACTTC.

Many counts were recorded for this clonotype. The V gene is TRBV7-9, the J gene TRBJ1-2; D is undetermined. The CDR3 extends over 13 amino acids. Trimming shortened V by 5 bases and J by 10 bases, and 17 bases separated the two germline ends. Germline V gene data show CDR1 as SEHNR and CDR2 as FQNEAQ (reference sequence). The CDR3 coding sequence is TGTGCCAGCAGCACGGAGCTCGACGGTGACTACACCTTC. Amino acid sequence: CASSTELDGDYTF.